This T cell receptor beta chain was observed in a study of vaccination and CD4 T cells after COVID-19. Treatment noted: approximately nine-day PBMC culture with coronavirus spike peptide pools or control peptides (ViraFEST assay). This CDR3 region has 15 residues. Germline V gene lookup returns CDR1 MNHNS and CDR2 SASEGT. V was shortened by 5 bases and J by 8 bases, with 21 bases between the two germline ends. Cultured CD4+ T-cell DNA underwent Oncomine TCR Beta short-read sequencing. TCRdb recomputed calls from the PCR reads with MiXCR, one row per CDR3 protein. This repertoire shows around 10,000 distinct CDR3 sequences, 64% found once; its top ten account for almost 35%. Only a few counts were recorded for this clonotype. What it binds is unknown.

The chain combines TRBV6-1 with TRBJ1-2; D may be TRBD1 (6 bases). The TCR was taken from a human donor who had recovered from COVID-19. The sequenced material came from CD4+ T cells from blood, cultured in vitro. CDR3 in amino acids: CASSPETGPIGGYTF. DNA for the CDR3: TGTGCCAGCAGTCCCGAGACAGGTCCTATAGGAGGCTACACCTTC.